This entry lists 17 T cell receptor beta chains sequenced from one sample in a study of shared clonotypes between healthy human individuals. Sequencing was performed with immunoSEQ multiplex PCR; in TCRdb, only in-frame clones are kept and a portion is missing. Of 2 million to 2.5 million clones listed, 80% to 95% are singletons. The sequencing sample was made of naive CD4+ T cells from PBMCs. Subset specified: CD45RA+ positively selected. The receptors derive from a man between 18 and 29 years old in good health. Some clones in this sample may be carry-over from other donors' samples.

In nucleotides, the CDR3 is TGTGCCAGCAGTCCTCGACGGGACAGCCTTTCCTACAATGAGCAGTTCTTC. It codes for CASSPRRDSLSYNEQFF. The gene calls are TRBV7-9 and TRBJ2-1; TRBD1 matches at 7 bases. The CDR3 covers 17 residues. After removal of 6 bases from V and 1 base from J, the junction contained 12 bases not matched to a gene. Per the germline V gene, CDR1 is SEHNR and CDR2 is FQNEAQ (reference sequence). The complete variable domain, with remaining parts taken from reference TRBV7-9 and TRBJ2-1, reads DTGVSQNPRHKITKRGQNVTFRCDPISEHNRLYWYRQTLGQGPEFLTYFQNEAQLEKSRLLSDRFSAERPKGSFSTLEIQRTEQGDSAMYLCASSPRRDSLSYNEQFFGPGTRLTVL.

This chain connects TRBV12-5 to TRBJ1-1, with D hard to call. The CDR3 sequence is 18 residues long. With 2 bases removed from V and 0 bases from J, the gap between germline ends came to 19 bases. The germline CDR1 and CDR2 sequences are LGHNT and FRNRAP. CDR3 bases: TGTGCTAGTGGTTTGCTGCGGGCTCTCCCCTGGATGAACACTGAAGCTTTCTTT. Translation: CASGLLRALPWMNTEAFF.

The chain uses TRBV2 and TRBJ2-5; 9 nucleotides line up with TRBD2. The CDR3 spans 15 residues. Germline lookup yields CDR1 SNHLY and CDR2 FYNNEI. V dropped 5 bases and J dropped 3; count of bases not matched to a gene: 7. The CDR3 is CASSILAGLEETQYF. CDR3 DNA sequence: TGTGCCAGCAGTATTCTAGCGGGACTCGAAGAGACCCAGTACTTC.

The chain joins TRBV28 to TRBJ2-1; D may correspond to TRBD1 or TRBD2 (5 bases each). The V gene lost 6 bases and the J gene lost 2 bases, with 14 bases spanning the gap. This CDR3 has 15 amino acids. Germline CDR1 is MDHEN and CDR2 is SYDVKM. The CDR3 region is CASRPGTATYNEQFF. The CDR3 DNA sequence: TGTGCCAGCAGACCCGGGACGGCAACCTACAATGAGCAGTTCTTC.

About this clone: Germline is not matched at one junction end, which may reflect a read error. This chain joins TRBV6-5 and TRBJ2-7; TRBD1 might be the D (8 bases). The CDR3 is made up of 12 amino acids. Germline V gene data show CDR1 as MNHEY and CDR2 as SVGAGI. The CDR3 nucleotides read TGTGCCAGCAGTTCACAGGGGGGGTTAGGTAACTTC. It codes for CASSSQGGLGNF.

DNA for the CDR3: TGCGCCAGCAGCACCACCGGGACCGACGACTCTGAGCAGTTCTTC. Translating it yields CASSTTGTDDSEQFF. The genes are TRBV5-1 and TRBJ2-1, with D perhaps TRBD1 or TRBD2 (5 bases each). The CDR3 consists of 15 residues. Trimming took off 4 bases at V and 9 bases at J, with 20 bases between the two ends. Germline lookup yields CDR1 SGHRS and CDR2 YFSETQ.

V usage is TRBV6-5 and J usage is TRBJ1-1; a weak D match, TRBD1 (5 bases). The CDR3 runs 14 residues. Germline V lookup: CDR1 MNHEY, CDR2 SVGAGI. Deletions cut 8 bases from V and 2 bases from J, with 15 bases between. CDR3 nucleotides: TGTGCCAGCCTTACCCCAGGGATAAACACTGAAGCTTTCTTT. Its protein is CASLTPGINTEAFF.

The J gene is TRBJ2-1, the V gene TRBV9; D is possibly TRBD2 (6 bases). Germline V gene sequence: CDR1 SGDLS, CDR2 YYNGEE. V gave up 0 bases and J gave up 4 bases, with 11 bases separating them. The length of the CDR3 is 15 residues. CDR3 nucleotides: TGTGCCAGCAGCGTAGCGGGAGTCGAGTACAATGAGCAGTTCTTC. Residues: CASSVAGVEYNEQFF.

Points on this clone: The identical CDR3 is also encoded by other nucleotide sequences in the sample. The J gene is TRBJ1-3, the V gene TRBV27, with D unresolved. The CDR3 spans 13 residues. V lost 1 base and J lost 0, with 1 base in between. Germline values: CDR1 MNHEY, CDR2 SMNVEV (reference sequence). CDR3 residues: CASSLFSGNTIYF. The CDR3 nucleotides read TGTGCCAGCAGTTTATTCTCTGGAAACACCATATATTTT.

The rearrangement uses TRBV7-2 and TRBJ2-2; 11 bases are a match to TRBD2. The CDR3 sequence is 16 residues long. CDR1 is SGHTA, CDR2 FQGNSA, per germline. Trimming cost V 4 bases and J 4 bases; bases outside gene matches: 5. The CDR3 loop reads CASSWAGTSGTGELFF. The CDR3 bases are TGTGCCAGCAGCTGGGCCGGGACTAGCGGCACCGGGGAGCTGTTTTTT.

The gene calls are TRBV4-2 and TRBJ2-7; TRBD1 or TRBD2 may be the D gene (6 bases each). The CDR3 runs 17 residues. Germline CDR1 is LGHNA and CDR2 is YNFKEQ. The V gene lost 4 bases and the J gene lost 2 bases, with 21 bases spanning the gap. The chain's CDR3 is CASSRGGGGSWPYEQYF. CDR3 DNA sequence: TGTGCCAGCAGCCGCGGAGGGGGAGGTAGTTGGCCCTACGAGCAGTACTTC.

As DNA, the CDR3 is TGCAGCGTGGTCGGGACAGGGGTTTTTGGAAACACCATATATTTT. It encodes CSVVGTGVFGNTIYF. This chain joins TRBV29-1 and TRBJ1-3; 10 bases match TRBD1. Trimming at V came to 6 bases and at J to 3 bases, leaving 8 bases not matched to a gene. Germline CDR1 and CDR2: SQVTM and ANQGSEA. The CDR3 contains 15 residues.

The chain recombines TRBV5-4 with TRBJ2-7; D gene unclear. V lost 0 bases to trimming and J lost 2 bases, with 12 bases between them. The germline gives CDR1 SGHNT, CDR2 YYREEE (reference sequence). The CDR3 length is 15 residues. In nucleotides, the CDR3 is TGTGCCAGCAGCTTGGACCCGAGAGGAGCCTACGAGCAGTACTTC. It codes for CASSLDPRGAYEQYF.

The chain employs TRBV19 and TRBJ1-4; D call uncertain. V lost 6 bases, J lost 8 bases, and 13 bases lay in between. CDR3 length equals 13 residues. CDR1 LNHDA and CDR2 SQIVND come from the germline V gene (reference sequence). As DNA, the CDR3 is TGTGCCAGTAGGACGGACGGTGGGGAAAAACTGTTTTTT. This gives the protein CASRTDGGEKLFF.

The sample holds one count of this clone. The chain couples TRBV7-2 to TRBJ2-7; TRBD2 matches 8 bases. CDR1 is SGHTA, CDR2 FQGNSA, per germline. The V and J ends lost 1 base and 4 bases, in that order; junction bases with no gene match: 15. The CDR3 is made up of 18 amino acids. CDR3 in DNA: TGTGCCAGCAGCTTAGAACGTGATCGAAGCGGGAGAGGTTACGAGCAGTACTTC. It is translated as CASSLERDRSGRGYEQYF.

CDR3 region: CASSPNPGSSYNEQFF. For the CDR3, the DNA is TGTGCCAGCAGCCCGAACCCGGGGAGCTCCTACAATGAGCAGTTCTTC. The gene calls are TRBV4-2 and TRBJ2-1; D is possibly TRBD2 (5 bases). The germline V gene has CDR1 LGHNA and CDR2 YNFKEQ. V dropped 4 bases and J dropped 0 bases, with 13 bases sitting between them. CDR3 length: 16 amino acids.

The rearrangement joins TRBV27 to TRBJ1-2; 7 nucleotides match TRBD1. V lost 0 bases to trimming and J lost 6 bases; unmatched junction nucleotides: 4. In germline, CDR1 is MNHEY, CDR2 SMNVEV (reference sequence). The CDR3 is made up of 14 amino acids. This chain's CDR3 is CASSLSRQGDGYTF. The CDR3 bases are TGTGCCAGCAGTTTATCGAGACAGGGCGATGGCTACACCTTC.